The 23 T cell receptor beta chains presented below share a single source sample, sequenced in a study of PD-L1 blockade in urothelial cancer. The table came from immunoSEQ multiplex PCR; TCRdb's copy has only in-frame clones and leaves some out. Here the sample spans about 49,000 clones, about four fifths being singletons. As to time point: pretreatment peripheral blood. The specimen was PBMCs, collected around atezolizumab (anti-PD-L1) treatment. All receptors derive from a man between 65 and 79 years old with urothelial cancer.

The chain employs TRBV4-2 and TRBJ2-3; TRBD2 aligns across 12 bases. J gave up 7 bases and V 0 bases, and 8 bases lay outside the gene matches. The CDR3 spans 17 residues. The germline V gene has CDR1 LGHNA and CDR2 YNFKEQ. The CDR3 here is CASSQDVLAGGRNTQYF. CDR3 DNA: TGTGCCAGCAGCCAAGACGTCCTAGCGGGAGGGAGAAATACGCAGTATTTT.

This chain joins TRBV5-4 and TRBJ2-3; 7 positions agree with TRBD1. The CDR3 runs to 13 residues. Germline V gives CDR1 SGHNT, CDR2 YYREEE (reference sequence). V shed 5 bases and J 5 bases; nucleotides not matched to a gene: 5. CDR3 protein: CASSAGTEDTQYF. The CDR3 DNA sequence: TGTGCCAGCAGTGCCGGGACAGAAGATACGCAGTATTTT.

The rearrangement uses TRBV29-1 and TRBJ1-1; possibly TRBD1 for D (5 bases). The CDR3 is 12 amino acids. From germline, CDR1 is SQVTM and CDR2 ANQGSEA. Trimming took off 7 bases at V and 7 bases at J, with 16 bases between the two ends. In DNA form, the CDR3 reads TGCAGCGGCATGGCGGGGGGTGGTGAAGCTTTCTTT. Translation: CSGMAGGGEAFF.

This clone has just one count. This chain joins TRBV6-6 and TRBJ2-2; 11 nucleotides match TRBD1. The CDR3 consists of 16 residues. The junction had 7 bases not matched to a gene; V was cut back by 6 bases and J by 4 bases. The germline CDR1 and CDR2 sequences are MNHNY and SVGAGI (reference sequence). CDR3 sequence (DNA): TGTGCCAGCAGACGTACCGGGACAGGGGGCACCGGGGAGCTGTTTTTT. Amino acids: CASRRTGTGGTGELFF.

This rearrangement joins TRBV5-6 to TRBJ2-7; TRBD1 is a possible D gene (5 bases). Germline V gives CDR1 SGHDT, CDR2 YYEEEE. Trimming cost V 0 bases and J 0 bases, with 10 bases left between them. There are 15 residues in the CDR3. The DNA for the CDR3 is TGTGCCAGCAGCTTGGGGGCCGACAGCTCCTACGAGCAGTACTTC. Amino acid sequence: CASSLGADSSYEQYF.

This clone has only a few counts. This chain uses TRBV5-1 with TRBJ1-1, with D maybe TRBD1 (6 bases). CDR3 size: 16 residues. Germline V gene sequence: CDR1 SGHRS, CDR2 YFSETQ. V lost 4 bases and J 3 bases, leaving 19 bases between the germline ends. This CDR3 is CASSPQGGGWDTEAFF. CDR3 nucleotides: TGCGCCAGCAGCCCCCAAGGGGGAGGGTGGGACACTGAAGCTTTCTTT.

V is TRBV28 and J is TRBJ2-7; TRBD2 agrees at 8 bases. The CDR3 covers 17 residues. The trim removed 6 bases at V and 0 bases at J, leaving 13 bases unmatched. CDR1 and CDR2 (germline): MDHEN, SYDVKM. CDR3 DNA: TGTGCCAGCAGCCCCGTTTCTAGCGGGTCTCTCTCCTACGAGCAGTACTTC. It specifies CASSPVSSGSLSYEQYF.

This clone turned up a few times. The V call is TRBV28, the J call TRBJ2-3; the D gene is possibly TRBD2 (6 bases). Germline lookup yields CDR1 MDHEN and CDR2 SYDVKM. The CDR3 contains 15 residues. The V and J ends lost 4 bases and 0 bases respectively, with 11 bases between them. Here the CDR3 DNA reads TGTGCCAGCAGTTCTCCCGGGACTAGCACAGATACGCAGTATTTT. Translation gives CASSSPGTSTDTQYF.

The CDR3 protein is CASSRQGYEQYF. For the CDR3, the DNA is TGTGCCAGTAGCCGACAGGGATACGAGCAGTACTTC. J is TRBJ2-7 and V is TRBV19; 7 nucleotides match TRBD1. The CDR3 loop spans 12 amino acids. Germline CDR1 LNHDA, CDR2 SQIVND (reference sequence). J was trimmed by 4 bases and V by 6 bases; bases with no gene match: 3.

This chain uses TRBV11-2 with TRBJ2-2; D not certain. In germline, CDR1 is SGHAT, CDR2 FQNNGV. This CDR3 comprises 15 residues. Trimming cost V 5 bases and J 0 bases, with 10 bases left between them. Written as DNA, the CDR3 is TGTGCCAGCAGCCCGCGAGGCCCGAACACCGGGGAGCTGTTTTTT. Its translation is CASSPRGPNTGELFF.

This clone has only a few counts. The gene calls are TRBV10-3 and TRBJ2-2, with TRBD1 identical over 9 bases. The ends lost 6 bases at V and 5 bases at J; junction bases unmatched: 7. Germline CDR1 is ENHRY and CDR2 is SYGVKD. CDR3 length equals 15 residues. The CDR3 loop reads CAIRPRDRETGELFF. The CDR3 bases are TGTGCCATCAGACCCCGGGACAGGGAGACCGGGGAGCTGTTTTTT.

The DNA of the CDR3 is TGTGCCAGTAGTATGTTACAGGGGGAGAAGAACGAGCAGTACTTC. This sequence encodes CASSMLQGEKNEQYF. This rearrangement joins TRBV19 to TRBJ2-7, with 8 bases fitting TRBD1. V was clipped by 3 bases and J by 5 bases; unmatched bases: 9. Germline CDR1 is LNHDA and CDR2 is SQIVND (reference sequence). This CDR3 is built from 15 residues.

The chain's CDR3 is CAWSHRGNTEAFF. In DNA, the CDR3 is TGTGCCTGGAGCCACAGGGGGAACACTGAAGCTTTCTTT. This sequence joins TRBV30 and TRBJ1-1; 7 bases map to TRBD1. This CDR3 contains 13 residues. V lost 3 bases, J lost 1 base, and 2 bases stayed unmatched. Germline-derived CDR1 and CDR2 are GTSNPN and SVGIG (reference sequence).

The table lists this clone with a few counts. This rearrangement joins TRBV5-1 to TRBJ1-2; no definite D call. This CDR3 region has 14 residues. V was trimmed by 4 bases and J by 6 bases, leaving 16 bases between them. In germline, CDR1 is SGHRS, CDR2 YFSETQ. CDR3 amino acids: CASSPSSGRNGYTF. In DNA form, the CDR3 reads TGCGCCAGCAGCCCTTCGTCTGGGAGGAATGGCTACACCTTC.

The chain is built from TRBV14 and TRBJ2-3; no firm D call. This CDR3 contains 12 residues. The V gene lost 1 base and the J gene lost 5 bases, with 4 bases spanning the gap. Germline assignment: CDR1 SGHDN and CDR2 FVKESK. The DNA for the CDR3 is TGTGCCAGCAGCCAAGTGCGAGATACGCAGTATTTT. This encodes CASSQVRDTQYF.

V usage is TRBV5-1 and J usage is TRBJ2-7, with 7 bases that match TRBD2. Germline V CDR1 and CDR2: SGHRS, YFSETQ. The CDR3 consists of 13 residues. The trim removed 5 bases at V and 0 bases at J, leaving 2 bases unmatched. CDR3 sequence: CASSSGSSYEQYF. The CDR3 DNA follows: TGCGCCAGCAGTAGCGGGTCCTCCTACGAGCAGTACTTC.

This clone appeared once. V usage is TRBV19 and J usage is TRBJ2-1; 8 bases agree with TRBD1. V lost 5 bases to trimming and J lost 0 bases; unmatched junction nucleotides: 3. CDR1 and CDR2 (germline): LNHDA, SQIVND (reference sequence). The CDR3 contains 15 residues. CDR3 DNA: TGTGCCAGTAGTCTGGGACAGGACTCCTACAATGAGCAGTTCTTC. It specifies CASSLGQDSYNEQFF.

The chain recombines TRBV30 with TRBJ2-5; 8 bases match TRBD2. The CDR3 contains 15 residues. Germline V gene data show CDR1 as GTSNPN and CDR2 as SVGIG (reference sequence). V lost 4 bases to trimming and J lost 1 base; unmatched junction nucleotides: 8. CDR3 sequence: CAWTQKREPQETQYF. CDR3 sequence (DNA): TGTGCCTGGACCCAGAAGCGGGAGCCCCAAGAGACCCAGTACTTC.

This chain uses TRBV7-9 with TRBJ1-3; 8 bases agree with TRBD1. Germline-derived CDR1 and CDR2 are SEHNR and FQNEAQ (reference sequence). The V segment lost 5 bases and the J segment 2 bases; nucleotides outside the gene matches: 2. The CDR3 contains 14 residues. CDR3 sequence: CASSLTGAGNTIYF. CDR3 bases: TGTGCCAGCAGCCTGACAGGGGCTGGAAACACCATATATTTT.

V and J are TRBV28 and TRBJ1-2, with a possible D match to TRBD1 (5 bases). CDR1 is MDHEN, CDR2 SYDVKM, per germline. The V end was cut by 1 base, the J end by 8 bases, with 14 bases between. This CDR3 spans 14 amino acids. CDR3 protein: CASSLSSSGYGYTF. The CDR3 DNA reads TGTGCCAGCAGTTTATCATCGTCAGGGTACGGCTACACCTTC.

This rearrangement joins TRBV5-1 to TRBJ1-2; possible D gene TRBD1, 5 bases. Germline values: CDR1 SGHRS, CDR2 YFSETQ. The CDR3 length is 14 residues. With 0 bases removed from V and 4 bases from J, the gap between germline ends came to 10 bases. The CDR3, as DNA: TGCGCCAGCAGCTTGGGCAGGGCTCTCTATGGCTACACCTTC. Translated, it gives CASSLGRALYGYTF. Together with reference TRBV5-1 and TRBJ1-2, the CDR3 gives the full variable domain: KAGVTQTPRYLIKTRGQQVTLSCSPISGHRSVSWYQQTPGQGLQFLFEYFSETQRNKGNFPGRFSGRQFSNSRSEMNVSTLELGDSALYLCASSLGRALYGYTFGSGTRLTVV.

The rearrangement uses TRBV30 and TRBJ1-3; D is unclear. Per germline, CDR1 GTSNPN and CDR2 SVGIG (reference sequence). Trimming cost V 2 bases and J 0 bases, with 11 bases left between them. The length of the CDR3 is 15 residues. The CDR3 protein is CAWSTGLRSGNTIYF. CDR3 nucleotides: TGTGCCTGGAGTACTGGACTGCGCTCTGGAAACACCATATATTTT.

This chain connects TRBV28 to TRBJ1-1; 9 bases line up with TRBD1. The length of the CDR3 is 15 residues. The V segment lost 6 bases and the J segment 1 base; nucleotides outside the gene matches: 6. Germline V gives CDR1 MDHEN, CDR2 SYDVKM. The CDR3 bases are TGTGCCAGCAGCCCCTGGGACAGGGCGAACACTGAAGCTTTCTTT. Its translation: CASSPWDRANTEAFF.